This T cell receptor (beta chain) was documented in a study of blood T cell repertoires in COVID-19 (dated by TCRdb to the early 2020s). For the wider study: Samples covering the acute and convalescent phases of COVID-19 were provided by collaborators in the United States, Italy and Spain. The repertoires were released in a freely available public database intended as a resource for research on the immune response to SARS-CoV-2. Samples came from the ongoing ImmuneRACE study (first 160 participants) plus 1,254 subjects from 6 global collaborators. Where available, HLA class I and class II types were obtained from metadata supplied by the sample provider rather than from assay-based typing. Deeply sampled blood TCRbeta repertoires from subjects exposed to, actively infected with, or recovered from COVID-19 were included in the dataset. The prospective study material was composed of cDNA or gDNA derived from T cells, B-cell-depleted T cells, or PBMCs. A de-identified subject ID, COVID-19 status, age in years and sex were almost always included in the sample metadata.

What the study reported, not specific to this receptor: How much clinical and demographic metadata was included differed by source and by participant, and the metadata was provided uncurated.

TCRbeta CDR3 regions were amplified from genomic DNA by means of the immunoSEQ Assay, a bias-controlled multiplex PCR. The published analysis was carried out like this. Nucleated cell counts per sample were estimated from amplification of reference gene primers within the assay. Sequence reads were collapsed and filtered to measure the absolute abundance of every unique TCRbeta CDR3 rearrangement. For each sample, productive Simpson clonality was calculated as the square root of Simpson's diversity index across productive rearrangements. The source is immuneACCESS, and TCRdb retained only in-frame sequences with V and J called. Part of the clones is not carried over; for the studies checked, unresolved V genes explain less than half of this, and the remainder is unexplained. V, J and clone size are taken as reported in that table, and D and trimming were inferred from the DNA itself. In this sample the table shows around 88,000 clones, 81% of which occur a single time. About 4.2% of the sample comes from the top ten.

From the cysteine through the phenylalanine, the CDR3 covers 16 amino acids. The entry retains the CDR3 DNA only, 48 bases that are in frame from base 1. The germline V gene (reference sequence) supplies CDR1 SGHNT and CDR2 YYREEE. V trim: 4 bases; J trim: 1 base; unmatched bases: 8. Whole blood was collected in K2EDTA tubes by collaborating institutions according to the institutions' own protocols. For TCRbeta analysis, collaborators shipped samples in one of three forms: frozen whole blood, isolated PBMCs, or DNA extracted from either of those sample types. Comment on this clone: It lacks a known antigen. No base quality values were provided; no much bigger clone lies one nucleotide off.

The origin of this receptor is a man in his sixties with acute or convalescent COVID-19. Sequencing was performed on peripheral blood. This receptor chain uses TRBV5-4 and TRBJ2-3, and 8 junctional nucleotides match TRBD1. CDR3 sequence: CASSTVTGGRTDTQYF. In nucleotide form, the sequence is TGTGCCAGCAGCACCGTTACAGGGGGACGCACAGATACGCAGTATTTT.